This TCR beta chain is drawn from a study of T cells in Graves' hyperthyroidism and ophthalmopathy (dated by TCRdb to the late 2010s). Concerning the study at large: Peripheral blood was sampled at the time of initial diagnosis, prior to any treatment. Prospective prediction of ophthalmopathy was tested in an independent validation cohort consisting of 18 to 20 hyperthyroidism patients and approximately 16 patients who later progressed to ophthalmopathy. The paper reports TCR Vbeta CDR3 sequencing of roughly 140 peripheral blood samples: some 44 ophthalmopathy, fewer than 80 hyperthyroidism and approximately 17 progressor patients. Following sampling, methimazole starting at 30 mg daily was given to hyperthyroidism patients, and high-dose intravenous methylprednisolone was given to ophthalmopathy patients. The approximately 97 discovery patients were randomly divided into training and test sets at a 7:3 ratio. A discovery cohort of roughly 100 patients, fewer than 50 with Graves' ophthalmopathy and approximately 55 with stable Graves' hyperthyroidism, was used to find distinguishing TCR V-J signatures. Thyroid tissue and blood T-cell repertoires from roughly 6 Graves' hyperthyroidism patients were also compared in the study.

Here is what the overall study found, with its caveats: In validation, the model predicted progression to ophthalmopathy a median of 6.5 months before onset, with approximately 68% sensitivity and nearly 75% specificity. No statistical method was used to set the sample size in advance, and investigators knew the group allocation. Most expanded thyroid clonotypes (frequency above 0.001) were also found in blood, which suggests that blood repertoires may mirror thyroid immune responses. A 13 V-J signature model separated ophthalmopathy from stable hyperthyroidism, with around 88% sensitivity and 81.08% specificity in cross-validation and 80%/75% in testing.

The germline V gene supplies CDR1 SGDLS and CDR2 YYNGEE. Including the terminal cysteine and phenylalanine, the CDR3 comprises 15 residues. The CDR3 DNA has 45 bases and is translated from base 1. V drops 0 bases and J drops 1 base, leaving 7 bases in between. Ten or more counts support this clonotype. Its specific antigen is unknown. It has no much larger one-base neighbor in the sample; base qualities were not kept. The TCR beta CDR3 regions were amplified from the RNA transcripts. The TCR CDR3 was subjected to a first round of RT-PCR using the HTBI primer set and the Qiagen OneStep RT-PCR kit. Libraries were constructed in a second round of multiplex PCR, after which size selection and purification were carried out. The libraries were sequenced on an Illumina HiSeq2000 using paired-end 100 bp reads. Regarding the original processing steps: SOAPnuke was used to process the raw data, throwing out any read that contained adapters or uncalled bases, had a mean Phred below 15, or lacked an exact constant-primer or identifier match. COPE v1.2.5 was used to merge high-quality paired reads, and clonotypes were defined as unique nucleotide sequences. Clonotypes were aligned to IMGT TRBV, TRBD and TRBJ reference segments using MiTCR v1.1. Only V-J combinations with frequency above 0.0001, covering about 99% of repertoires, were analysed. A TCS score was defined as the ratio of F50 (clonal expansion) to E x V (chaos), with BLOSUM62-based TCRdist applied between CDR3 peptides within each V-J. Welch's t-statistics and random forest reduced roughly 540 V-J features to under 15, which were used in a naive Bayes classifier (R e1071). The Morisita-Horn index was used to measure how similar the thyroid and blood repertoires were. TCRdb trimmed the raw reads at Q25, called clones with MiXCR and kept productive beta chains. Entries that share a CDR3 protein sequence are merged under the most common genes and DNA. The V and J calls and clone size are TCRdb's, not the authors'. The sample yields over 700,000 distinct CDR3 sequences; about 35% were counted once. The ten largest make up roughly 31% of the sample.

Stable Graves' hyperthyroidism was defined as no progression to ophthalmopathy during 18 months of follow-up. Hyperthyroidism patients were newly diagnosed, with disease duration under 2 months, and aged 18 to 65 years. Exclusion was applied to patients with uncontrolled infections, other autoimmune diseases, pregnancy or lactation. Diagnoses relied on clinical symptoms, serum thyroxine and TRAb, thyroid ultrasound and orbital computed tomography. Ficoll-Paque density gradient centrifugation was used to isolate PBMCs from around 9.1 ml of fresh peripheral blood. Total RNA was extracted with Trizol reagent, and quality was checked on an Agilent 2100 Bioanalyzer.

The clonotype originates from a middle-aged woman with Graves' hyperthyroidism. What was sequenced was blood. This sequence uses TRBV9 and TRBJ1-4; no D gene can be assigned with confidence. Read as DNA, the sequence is TGTGCCAGCAGCGTAGGCGACCAAACTAATGAAAAACTGTTTTTT. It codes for CASSVGDQTNEKLFF.